This is a list of T cell receptor beta chains from one sample in a study of T cell repertoires in cytomegalovirus infection. These receptors have no known antigen. TCRdb ran MiXCR on the reads and lists one entry per CDR3 protein. Of approximately 100,000 distinct CDR3 sequences detected, about 28% appear once; the ten largest clones hold approximately 78%. Sequenced material: CD8+ T cells from cultured PBMCs, taken from culture after CMV antigen stimulation. The source of these receptors is a human donor in good health (CMV status not recorded). Some clones in this sample may be carry-over from other donors' samples. CDR3s include the opening cysteine and the closing phenylalanine or tryptophan.

V,J,CDR3
TRBV24-1,TRBJ1-2,CATSDDGKGYTF
TRBV7-9,TRBJ2-5,CASSPQGSWETQYF
TRBV5-1,TRBJ2-3,CASSPGTSGSLTDTQYF
TRBV4-1,TRBJ1-2,CASSPSKGPYGYTF
TRBV7-9,TRBJ2-7,CASSLAHGQSLFEQYF
TRBV7-9,TRBJ1-3,CASSYGGSGNTIYF
TRBV12-5,TRBJ2-2,CASGLGNTGELFF
TRBV7-6,TRBJ2-3,CASSLTSSGGADTQYF
TRBV3-1,TRBJ1-1,CASSQGQGGTEAFF
TRBV27,TRBJ2-3,CASSTRAGGPLDTQYF
TRBV6-5,TRBJ1-1,CASRPGQFSMNTEAFF
TRBV5-4,TRBJ2-1,CASSSWTGGNYNEQFF
TRBV20-1,TRBJ1-2,CSARDRRVVRGANGYTF
TRBV12-3/TRBV12-4,TRBJ2-7,CASSPGTPSEQYF
TRBV7-2,TRBJ2-1,CASSYYLVLDEQFF
TRBV19,TRBJ2-7,CASSIGGTEQYF
TRBV7-9,TRBJ1-2,CASSLGQNNGYTF
TRBV24-1,TRBJ2-7,CATSDPGQGNSYEQYF
TRBV20-1,TRBJ2-7,CSARTENSYEQYF
TRBV2,TRBJ1-1,CASSAGRRNTEAFF
TRBV5-4,TRBJ2-5,CASSLVGGPPETQYF
TRBV12-3/TRBV12-4,TRBJ2-3,CASSPTVGLAGGYTDTQYF
TRBV7-6,TRBJ2-3,CASSLTSGGVTDTQYF
TRBV7-6,TRBJ2-3,CASTDIAGGTDTQYF
TRBV29-1,TRBJ1-2,CSVVGLNVYTF
TRBV7-9,TRBJ2-1,CASSPGARVGNEQFF
TRBV19,TRBJ2-7,CASSPGTGDPYEQYF
TRBV9,TRBJ1-6,CASSEGGGNNSPLHF
TRBV7-9,TRBJ2-1,CASSQGGLNEQFF
TRBV27,TRBJ2-1,CASSKSQGYNEQFF
TRBV7-2,TRBJ1-1,CASSFGDEGLNTEAFF
TRBV28,TRBJ1-3,CASSERTVGNTIYF
TRBV5-1,TRBJ2-3,CASSWGGSSKVADTQYF
TRBV7-9,TRBJ2-2,CASGGELFF
TRBV5-6,TRBJ2-5,CASSDSQETQYF
TRBV11-2,TRBJ1-1,CASSLGGGGTNTEAFF
TRBV5-5,TRBJ1-1,CASAWEQGLVANTEAFF
TRBV7-2,TRBJ1-2,CASSLAPSDGYTF
TRBV2,TRBJ2-2,CASLEGQANTGELFF
TRBV15,TRBJ2-1,CATRVPSYNEQFF
TRBV7-2,TRBJ2-7,CASTGLAAGAYEQYF
TRBV19,TRBJ1-1,CASRLPDGGTEAFF
TRBV4-1,TRBJ1-2,CASSPTGGPGGYTF